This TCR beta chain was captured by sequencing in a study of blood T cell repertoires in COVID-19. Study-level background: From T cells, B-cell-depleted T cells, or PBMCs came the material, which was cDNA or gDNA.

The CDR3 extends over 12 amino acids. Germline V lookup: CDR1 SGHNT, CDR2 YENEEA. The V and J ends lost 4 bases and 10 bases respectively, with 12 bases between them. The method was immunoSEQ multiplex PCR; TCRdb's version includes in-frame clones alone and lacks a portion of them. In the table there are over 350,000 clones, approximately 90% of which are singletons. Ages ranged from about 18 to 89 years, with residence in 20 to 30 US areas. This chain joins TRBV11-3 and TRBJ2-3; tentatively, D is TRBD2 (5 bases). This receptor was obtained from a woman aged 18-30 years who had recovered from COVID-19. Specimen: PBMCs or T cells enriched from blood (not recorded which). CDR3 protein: CASSSSGGAQYF. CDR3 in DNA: TGTGCCAGCAGCTCGAGCGGCGGTGCGCAGTATTTT.